Reported below is one T cell receptor (beta chain). Its matching antigen is unknown. A second PCR, run for about 6 to 11 cycles, used a sample-barcoded 5' primer plus a J-beta primer mix. A single record per CDR3 protein comes from TCRdb applying MiXCR to the 5' RACE reads. The table lists around 1.1 million distinct CDR3 sequences, approximately 38% of them singletons, with roughly 14% in the top ten. The data originate from a study of blood T cells in healthy people across ages. The study, taken as a whole, reports: Roughly linear age-related decline in beta diversity appeared, significant by age about 37.

The V end was cut by 4 bases, the J end by 4 bases, with 14 bases between. The germline V gene has CDR1 SQVTM and CDR2 ANQGSEA. There are 14 residues in the CDR3. The clonotype originates from a man younger than 35 in good health. The rearrangement joins TRBV29-1 to TRBJ2-1, with D perhaps matching TRBD1 (5 bases). Sequencing input: blood. In DNA form, the CDR3 reads TGCAGCGTTGGTAGTTTGGGGCAGTACAATGAGCAGTTCTTC. Translating it yields CSVGSLGQYNEQFF.